Reported below is one T cell receptor (beta chain). At the DNA level, this CDR3 is encoded by other sequences in the same sample as well. This sample was taken from a study of blood T cell repertoires in COVID-19. For the study at large: Sources were T cells, B-cell-depleted T cells, or PBMCs; the material itself was cDNA or gDNA.

In the original workflow: Using reference gene primer amplification, nucleated cell counts were estimated. Sequencing was performed with immunoSEQ multiplex PCR; in TCRdb, only in-frame clones are kept and a portion is missing. That table supplies the V and J calls and clone size; D and trimming were determined from the DNA. The top ten hold roughly 4% of the sample, which has about 150,000 clones, roughly nine tenths seen once. V lost 4 bases and J 3 bases, leaving 7 bases between the germline ends. The CDR3 extends over 12 amino acids. Germline values: CDR1 SQVTM, CDR2 ANQGSEA. This receptor was obtained from a woman between 40 and 55 years old who had been exposed to COVID-19. The genes are TRBV29-1 and TRBJ1-5, with D perhaps matching TRBD1 (6 bases). Sequencing used PBMCs or T cells enriched from blood (not recorded which). CDR3 DNA sequence: TGCAGCGTTGGACAGGCCAATCAGCCCCAGCATTTT. Its protein product is CSVGQANQPQHF.